A single sample gave rise to the 28 T cell receptor beta chains below, sequenced in a study of T cells in Graves' hyperthyroidism and ophthalmopathy. Amplification of TCR beta CDR3 regions was performed using RNA transcripts as template. The HTBI primer set drove a first-round RT-PCR of the TCR CDR3. TCRdb reanalysed the multiplex PCR reads using MiXCR and keeps one entry per CDR3 protein. The table includes 700,000 or so distinct CDR3 sequences, less than 20% detected once. Sequences were obtained from blood. Receptor source: a man aged 18-30 years with Graves' hyperthyroidism.

This clonotype was observed a handful of times. The chain employs TRBV6-1 and TRBJ1-2, with 7 bases lining up with TRBD1. With V trimmed by 9 bases and J by 2 bases, 3 bases remained unmatched. This CDR3 is built from 12 residues. Germline lookup yields CDR1 MNHNS and CDR2 SASEGT. The CDR3 reads CASKGQNYGYTF. CDR3 sequence (DNA): TGTGCCAGTAAGGGACAGAACTATGGCTACACCTTC.

This clonotype was observed many times. V gene TRBV30 combines with J gene TRBJ2-1; no clear D gene. CDR1 and CDR2 (germline): GTSNPN, SVGIG (reference sequence). Trimming removed 3 bases from V and 0 bases from J, with 12 bases in between. This CDR3 spans 15 amino acids. The CDR3 DNA follows: TGTGCCTGGAGCGAGGAACTTTACTCCTACAATGAGCAGTTCTTC. This encodes CAWSEELYSYNEQFF.

This clonotype was counted once. A read error may explain this, as a much larger clone is one base away. This rearrangement joins TRBV28 to TRBJ2-7; D ambiguous. The CDR3 has 14 amino acids. From germline, CDR1 is MDHEN and CDR2 SYDVKM. The CDR3 is CAISSLIISYEQYF. The CDR3 nucleotides are TGTGCCATCAGTTCCCTTATTATCTCCTACGAGCAGTACTTC.

This clonotype was detected many times. The chain links TRBV28 to TRBJ2-1, with D perhaps matching TRBD2 (6 bases). CDR1 is MDHEN and CDR2 is SYDVKM in the germline V gene. V lost 10 bases and J lost 7, with 23 bases in between. This CDR3 comprises 15 residues. The CDR3 bases are TGTGCCACCTGGGAGCGCGGGGCCTTACGGAATGAGCAGTTCTTC. Its protein is CATWERGALRNEQFF.

In this sample, this clonotype turned up many times. The chain couples TRBV7-8 to TRBJ2-1; tentative D call: TRBD2 (6 bases). The CDR3 length is 17 residues. V dropped 0 bases and J dropped 4 bases, with 16 bases sitting between them. Germline V CDR1 and CDR2: SGHVS, FQNEAQ. CDR3 nucleotides: TGTGCCAGCAGCTTAGCGCCTATAGTAGCGGAGTACAATGAGCAGTTCTTC. Amino acids: CASSLAPIVAEYNEQFF.

J is TRBJ1-4 and V is TRBV18; no clear D. The CDR3 spans 15 residues. Germline CDR1 reads KGHSH; CDR2 reads LQKENI. V was trimmed by 2 bases and J by 1 base, leaving 8 bases between them. The CDR3 DNA sequence: TGTGCCAGCTCACCATTGAAGAGAACTAATGAAAAACTGTTTTTT. This codes for CASSPLKRTNEKLFF.

The rearrangement joins TRBV20-1 to TRBJ2-7, with TRBD2 identical over 7 bases. CDR3 length: 14 amino acids. Germline CDR1 DFQATT, CDR2 SNEGSKA (reference sequence). Losses at the gene ends were 3 bases for V and 3 bases for J; bases not matched to a gene: 8. CDR3: CSARSREAVYEQYF. Written as DNA, the CDR3 is TGCAGTGCTAGGTCCCGGGAGGCTGTCTACGAGCAGTACTTC.

This clonotype has more than one count but fewer than ten. This chain links TRBV18 with TRBJ2-5; 9 bases are a match to TRBD1. Per the germline V gene, CDR1 is KGHSH and CDR2 is LQKENI. J gave up 6 bases and V 2 bases, and 4 bases lay outside the gene matches. The length of the CDR3 is 14 residues. DNA for the CDR3: TGTGCCAGCTCACCAACAGGGGGCGTGAAGACCCAGTACTTC. Translation: CASSPTGGVKTQYF.

There are a few counts of this clonotype. The chain links TRBV3-1 to TRBJ2-1; 11 nucleotides agree with TRBD2. This CDR3 region has 16 residues. V lost 3 bases and J lost 2; bases outside the gene matches: 3. Germline V gene sequence: CDR1 LGHDT, CDR2 YNNKEL (reference sequence). The CDR3: CASSQIAGGAYNEQFF. CDR3 DNA sequence: TGTGCCAGCAGCCAGATAGCGGGAGGGGCCTACAATGAGCAGTTCTTC.

The rearrangement uses TRBV5-1 and TRBJ1-1; weak D call: TRBD1 (6 bases). Germline-derived CDR1 and CDR2 are SGHRS and YFSETQ. There are 15 residues in the CDR3. V was shortened by 5 bases and J by 4 bases, with 18 bases between the two germline ends. The CDR3 DNA reads TGCGCCAGCAGTATGGGAACAGGGAGAGGCACTGAAGCTTTCTTT. It translates to CASSMGTGRGTEAFF.

In its sample, this clonotype was seen many times. V usage is TRBV10-3 and J usage is TRBJ1-5; D is uncertain. Trimming removed 10 bases from V and 4 bases from J, with 17 bases in between. The CDR3 loop spans 14 amino acids. Germline V gives CDR1 ENHRY, CDR2 SYGVKD. The CDR3 spells CATAEGIGNQPQHF. As DNA, the CDR3 is TGTGCCACAGCCGAAGGGATCGGGAATCAGCCCCAGCATTTT.

This clonotype has at least ten counts. The chain couples TRBV12-3 or TRBV12-4 to TRBJ2-3; D gene ambiguous. The CDR3 is 15 residues long. V lost 4 bases to trimming and J lost 4 bases, with 15 bases between them. The CDR3 sequence: CASSSPGQLADTQYF. Written as DNA, the CDR3 is TGTGCCAGCAGTTCCCCGGGCCAGCTGGCAGATACGCAGTATTTT.

This sequence joins TRBV4-2 and TRBJ2-1; D is unresolved. The CDR3 totals 13 residues. Germline values: CDR1 LGHNA, CDR2 YNFKEQ. The ends were cut back, 2 bases at V and 4 bases at J, with 6 bases in the middle. CDR3 coding DNA: TGTGCCAGCAGCCAATCGGGTTACAATGAGCAGTTCTTC. Translated, it gives CASSQSGYNEQFF.

This clonotype was seen many times. V and J are TRBV2 and TRBJ2-4; 11 nucleotides match TRBD1. The germline CDR1 and CDR2 sequences are SNHLY and FYNNEI. This CDR3 spans 17 amino acids. With V trimmed by 5 bases and J by 6 bases, 12 bases remained unmatched. The CDR3 nucleotides read TGTGCCAGCAGTCAAGGGACAGGGGGAAGGTGGTTAAACATTCAGTACTTC. Protein sequence: CASSQGTGGRWLNIQYF.

The genes are TRBV28 and TRBJ1-1; D is possibly TRBD1 (5 bases). This CDR3 contains 15 residues. CDR1 is MDHEN and CDR2 is SYDVKM in the germline V gene. In DNA, the CDR3 is TGTGGCCATGGAGGGTCCGGGGCCCCGAACACTGAAGCTTTCTTT. This gives the protein CGHGGSGAPNTEAFF.

Only a few counts were recorded for this clonotype. The rearrangement joins TRBV4-1 to TRBJ1-5; 11 positions agree with TRBD1. The CDR3 is 17 amino acids. In germline, CDR1 is MGHRA, CDR2 YSYEKL. The V gene end was trimmed by 4 bases and the J gene end by 7 bases; junction bases not matched to a gene: 12. The CDR3 loop is CASSRVLPGQGGQPQHF. CDR3 nucleotides: TGCGCCAGCAGCCGAGTACTGCCGGGACAGGGGGGCCAGCCCCAGCATTTT.

This clonotype was found many times. The V and J genes are TRBV28 and TRBJ1-1; the D gene is possibly TRBD1 (6 bases). Looked up from germline, CDR1 is MDHEN and CDR2 is SYDVKM. Trimming took 2 bases from V and 5 from J, leaving 15 bases between them. The CDR3 extends over 15 amino acids. Here the CDR3 DNA reads TGTGCCAGCAGTTTAGGACACTCAAGGGGGACTGAAGCTTTCTTT. Its translation: CASSLGHSRGTEAFF.

This clonotype showed up just a few times. CDR3 DNA: TGTGCCAGCAGCTTGCGAGTTTGGGTAGCCAAAAACATTCAGTACTTC. Amino acids: CASSLRVWVAKNIQYF. V is TRBV5-6 and J is TRBJ2-4; no clear D gene. Germline V gene data show CDR1 as SGHDT and CDR2 as YYEEEE. The CDR3 is made up of 16 amino acids. Trimming took 1 base from V and 0 from J, leaving 11 bases between them.

V usage is TRBV6-1 and J usage is TRBJ2-5; D remains unclear. Germline CDR1 MNHNS, CDR2 SASEGT. This CDR3 contains 13 residues. V was clipped by 5 bases and J by 4 bases, with 11 bases between them. The CDR3 here is CASSTWGRETQYF. The CDR3 DNA follows: TGTGCCAGCAGTACCTGGGGTCGAGAGACCCAGTACTTC.

This rearrangement joins TRBV30 to TRBJ2-1; TRBD2 matches 10 bases. The CDR3 is made up of 13 amino acids. Unmatched junction bases numbered 2, after V lost 5 bases and J lost 4 bases. CDR1 and CDR2 from the germline V gene are GTSNPN and SVGIG (reference sequence). CDR3 sequence: CAWGLAVYNEQFF. In DNA form, the CDR3 reads TGTGCCTGGGGACTAGCGGTATACAATGAGCAGTTCTTC.

This clonotype was picked up many times. The chain uses TRBV20-1 and TRBJ1-1; the D is unclear. The CDR3 contains 11 residues. CDR1 is DFQATT and CDR2 is SNEGSKA in the germline V gene (reference sequence). V was pared by 6 bases and J by 1 base, with 6 bases between. The CDR3 loop reads CSASTNTEAFF. The CDR3 DNA reads TGCAGTGCCTCGACGAACACTGAAGCTTTCTTT.

The chain couples TRBV20-1 to TRBJ1-1; TRBD1 is a possible D gene (5 bases). Germline CDR1 and CDR2: DFQATT and SNEGSKA (reference sequence). V lost 3 bases to trimming and J lost 0 bases, with 14 bases between them. CDR3 size: 15 residues. The CDR3 region has the DNA TGCAGTGCTAGGGGGGACCTAACCATGAACACTGAAGCTTTCTTT. This sequence encodes CSARGDLTMNTEAFF.

This clonotype was detected only a few times. V usage is TRBV5-5 and J usage is TRBJ2-2; D uncertain. V gave up 1 base and J gave up 1 base, with 8 bases separating them. Germline V gives CDR1 SGHKS, CDR2 YYEKEE (reference sequence). The CDR3 is made up of 15 amino acids. The CDR3 reads CASSLFYQNTGELFF. The CDR3 DNA reads as TGTGCCAGCAGCTTGTTCTACCAGAACACCGGGGAGCTGTTTTTT.

V and J are TRBV20-1 and TRBJ2-1, with a tentative D call TRBD2 (5 bases). Germline CDR1 DFQATT, CDR2 SNEGSKA (reference sequence). The CDR3 is 18 residues long. Between the trimmed V and J ends, which lost 0 bases and 2 bases, there was a span of 20 bases. As DNA, the CDR3 is TGCAGTGCTAGAGATTTTGGGCCCTGGGGAGAGACCTACAATGAGCAGTTCTTC. It encodes CSARDFGPWGETYNEQFF.

The CDR3 here is CASSETHAQETQYF. The DNA for the CDR3 is TGTGCCAGCAGTGAAACCCATGCTCAAGAGACCCAGTACTTC. J is TRBJ2-5 and V is TRBV2; no reliable D call. The ends were cut back, 2 bases at V and 2 bases at J, with 9 bases in the middle. The length of the CDR3 is 14 residues. Per germline, CDR1 SNHLY and CDR2 FYNNEI.

The chain recombines TRBV20-1 with TRBJ2-7, with no clear D. This CDR3 spans 12 amino acids. V was shortened by 1 base and J by 4 bases, with 8 bases between the two germline ends. Germline CDR1 reads DFQATT; CDR2 reads SNEGSKA (reference sequence). DNA for the CDR3: TGCAGTGCTAGAGCCAGAACTTACGAGCAGTACTTC. Amino acid sequence: CSARARTYEQYF.

Details on this clonotype: Being one base from a much bigger clone, this may be a read error. The rearrangement links TRBV24-1 to TRBJ2-3, with 9 bases aligning to TRBD2. This CDR3 comprises 16 residues. CDR1 and CDR2 from the germline V gene are KGHDR and SFDVKD. CDR3 nucleotide sequence: TGTGCCACCGGTGACGGACTAGCGCGGAGTGCAGATACGCAGTATTTT. It codes for CATGDGLARSADTQYF.

This clonotype was seen ten or more times. The chain combines TRBV7-9 with TRBJ2-5; D uncertain. The CDR3 spans 15 residues. The ends were cut back, 1 base at V and 2 bases at J, with 11 bases in the middle. Germline CDR1 reads SEHNR; CDR2 reads FQNEAQ (reference sequence). CDR3 sequence: CASSLGAGFQETQYF. The CDR3, as DNA: TGTGCCAGCAGCTTAGGGGCAGGCTTTCAAGAGACCCAGTACTTC.